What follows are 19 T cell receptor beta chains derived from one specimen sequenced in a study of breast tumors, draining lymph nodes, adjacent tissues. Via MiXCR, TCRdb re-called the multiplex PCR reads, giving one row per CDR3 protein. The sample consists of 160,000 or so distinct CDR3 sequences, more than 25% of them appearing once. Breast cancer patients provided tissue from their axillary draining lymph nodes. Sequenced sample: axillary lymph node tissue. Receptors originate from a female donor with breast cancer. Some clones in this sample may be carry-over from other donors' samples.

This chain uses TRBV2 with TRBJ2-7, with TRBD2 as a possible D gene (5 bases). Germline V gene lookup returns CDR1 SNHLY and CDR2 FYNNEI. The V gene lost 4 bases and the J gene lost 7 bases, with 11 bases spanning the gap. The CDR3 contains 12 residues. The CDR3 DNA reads TGTGCCAGCAGTGCTCCCCGGGGAGAGCAGTACTTC. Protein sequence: CASSAPRGEQYF.

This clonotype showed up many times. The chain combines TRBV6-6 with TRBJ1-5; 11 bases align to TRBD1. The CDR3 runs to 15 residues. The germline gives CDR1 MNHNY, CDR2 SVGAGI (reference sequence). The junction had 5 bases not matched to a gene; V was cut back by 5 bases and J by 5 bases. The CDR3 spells CASSKRDRGDQPQHF. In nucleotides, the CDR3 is TGTGCCAGCAGTAAAAGGGACAGGGGGGATCAGCCCCAGCATTTT.

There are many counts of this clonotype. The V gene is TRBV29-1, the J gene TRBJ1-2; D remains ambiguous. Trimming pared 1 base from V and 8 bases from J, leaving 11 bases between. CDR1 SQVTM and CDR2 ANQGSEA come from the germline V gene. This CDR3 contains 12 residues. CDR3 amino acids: CSVEAGPRGYTF. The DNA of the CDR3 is TGCAGCGTTGAAGCCGGGCCAAGGGGCTACACCTTC.

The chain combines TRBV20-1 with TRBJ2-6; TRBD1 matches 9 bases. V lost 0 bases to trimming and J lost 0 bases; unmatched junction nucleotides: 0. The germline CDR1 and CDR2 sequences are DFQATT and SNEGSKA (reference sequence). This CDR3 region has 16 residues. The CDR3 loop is CSARETGGSGANVLTF. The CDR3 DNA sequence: TGCAGTGCTAGAGAGACAGGGGGCTCTGGGGCCAACGTCCTGACTTTC.

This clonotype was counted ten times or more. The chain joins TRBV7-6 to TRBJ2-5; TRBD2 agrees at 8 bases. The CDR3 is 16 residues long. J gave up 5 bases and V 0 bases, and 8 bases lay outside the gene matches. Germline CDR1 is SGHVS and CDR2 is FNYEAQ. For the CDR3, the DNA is TGTGCCAGCAGCTTAGCGAAGACGGGGGGGCAGGAGACCCAGTACTTC. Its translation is CASSLAKTGGQETQYF.

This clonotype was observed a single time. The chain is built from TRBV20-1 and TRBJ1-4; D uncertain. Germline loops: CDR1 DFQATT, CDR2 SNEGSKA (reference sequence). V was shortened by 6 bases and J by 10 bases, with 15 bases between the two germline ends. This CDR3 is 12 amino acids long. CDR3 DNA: TGCAGTGCCTTACAAGGCTCTGGAAAACTGTTTTTT. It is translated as CSALQGSGKLFF.

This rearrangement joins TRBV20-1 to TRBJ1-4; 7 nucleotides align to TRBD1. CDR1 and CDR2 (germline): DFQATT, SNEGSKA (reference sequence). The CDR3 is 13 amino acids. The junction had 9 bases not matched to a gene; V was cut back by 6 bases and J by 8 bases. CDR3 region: CSAKQGWGEKLFF. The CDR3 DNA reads TGCAGTGCCAAACAGGGGTGGGGAGAAAAACTGTTTTTT.

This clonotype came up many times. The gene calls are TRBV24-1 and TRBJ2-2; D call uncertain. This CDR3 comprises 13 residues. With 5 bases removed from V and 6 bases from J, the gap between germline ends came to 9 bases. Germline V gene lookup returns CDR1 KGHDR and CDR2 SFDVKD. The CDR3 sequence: CATSGARAGELFF. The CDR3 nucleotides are TGTGCCACCAGTGGTGCAAGGGCCGGGGAGCTGTTTTTT.

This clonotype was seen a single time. CDR3 DNA sequence: TGTGCCAGCAGCCTCGCCGTGGGTTTCCCCCTCCACTTT. It is translated as CASSLAVGFPLHF. The rearrangement links TRBV7-9 to TRBJ1-6, with unresolved D. Trimming removed 5 bases at V and 13 bases at J, with 15 bases between. This CDR3 spans 13 amino acids. Germline V gene data show CDR1 as SEHNR and CDR2 as FQNEAQ (reference sequence).

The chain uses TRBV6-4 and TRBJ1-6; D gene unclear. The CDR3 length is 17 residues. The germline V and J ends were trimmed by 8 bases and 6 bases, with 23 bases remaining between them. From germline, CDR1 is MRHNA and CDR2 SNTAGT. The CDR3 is CASGFQPAGVLNSPLHF. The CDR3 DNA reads TGTGCCAGCGGGTTCCAACCAGCGGGAGTCCTTAATTCACCCCTCCACTTT.

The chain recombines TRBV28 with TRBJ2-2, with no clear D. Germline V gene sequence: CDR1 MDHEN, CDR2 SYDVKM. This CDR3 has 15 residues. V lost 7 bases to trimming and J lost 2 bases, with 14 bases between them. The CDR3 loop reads CASNTRSANTGELFF. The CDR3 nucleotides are TGTGCCAGCAACACCCGCTCGGCTAACACCGGGGAGCTGTTTTTT.

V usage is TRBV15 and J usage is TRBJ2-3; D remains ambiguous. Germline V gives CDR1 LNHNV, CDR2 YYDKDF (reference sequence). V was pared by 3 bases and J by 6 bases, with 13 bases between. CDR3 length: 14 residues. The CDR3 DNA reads TGTGCCACCAGCAGTGATGTACGGGCGGATACGCAGTATTTT. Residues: CATSSDVRADTQYF. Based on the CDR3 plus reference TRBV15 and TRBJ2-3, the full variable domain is DAMVIQNPRYQVTQFGKPVTLSCSQTLNHNVMYWYQQKSSQAPKLLFHYYDKDFNNEADTPDNFQSRRPNTSFCFLDIRSPGLGDTAMYLCATSSDVRADTQYFGPGTRLTVL.

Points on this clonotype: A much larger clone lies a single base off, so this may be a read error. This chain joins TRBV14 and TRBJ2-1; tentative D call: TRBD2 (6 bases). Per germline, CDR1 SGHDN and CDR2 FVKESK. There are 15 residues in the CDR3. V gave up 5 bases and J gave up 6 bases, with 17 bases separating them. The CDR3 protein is CASSSRGNTCNEQFF. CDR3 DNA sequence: TGTGCCAGCAGCTCGCGCGGGAATACCTGCAATGAGCAGTTCTTC. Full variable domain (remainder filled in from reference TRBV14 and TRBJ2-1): EAGVTQFPSHSVIEKGQTVTLRCDPISGHDNLYWYRRVMGKEIKFLLHFVKESKQDESGMPNNRFLAERTGGTYSTLKVQPAELEDSGVYFCASSSRGNTCNEQFFGPGTRLTVL.

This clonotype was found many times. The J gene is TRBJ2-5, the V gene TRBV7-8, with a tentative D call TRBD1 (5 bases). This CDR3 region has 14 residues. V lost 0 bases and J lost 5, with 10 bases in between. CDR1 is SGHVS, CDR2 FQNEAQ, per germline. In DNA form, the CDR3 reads TGTGCCAGCAGCTTAGCTTGGGGCGCGGAGACCCAGTACTTC. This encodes CASSLAWGAETQYF. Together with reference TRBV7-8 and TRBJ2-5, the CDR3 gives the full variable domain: GAGVSQSPRYKVAKRGQDVALRCDPISGHVSLFWYQQALGQGPEFLTYFQNEAQLDKSGLPSDRFFAERPEGSVSTLKIQRTQQEDSAVYLCASSLAWGAETQYFGPGTRLLVL.

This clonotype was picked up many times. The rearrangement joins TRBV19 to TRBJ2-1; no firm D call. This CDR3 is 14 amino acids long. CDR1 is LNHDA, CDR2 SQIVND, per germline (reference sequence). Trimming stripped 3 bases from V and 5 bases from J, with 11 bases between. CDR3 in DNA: TGTGCCAGTAGTATTGGTTACCCGAACAATGAGCAGTTCTTC. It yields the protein CASSIGYPNNEQFF.

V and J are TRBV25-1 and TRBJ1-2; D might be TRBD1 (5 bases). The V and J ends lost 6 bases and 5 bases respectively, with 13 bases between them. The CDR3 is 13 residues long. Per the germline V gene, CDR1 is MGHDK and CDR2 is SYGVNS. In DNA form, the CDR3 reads TGTGCCAGCAGGATCAAGGGGAGGTATGGCTACACCTTC. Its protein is CASRIKGRYGYTF.

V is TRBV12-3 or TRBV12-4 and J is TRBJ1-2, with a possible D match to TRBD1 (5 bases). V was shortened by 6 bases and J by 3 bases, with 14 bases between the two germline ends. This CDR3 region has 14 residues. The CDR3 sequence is CASRPIMGDYGYTF. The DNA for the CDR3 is TGTGCCAGCAGACCGATCATGGGGGACTATGGCTACACCTTC.

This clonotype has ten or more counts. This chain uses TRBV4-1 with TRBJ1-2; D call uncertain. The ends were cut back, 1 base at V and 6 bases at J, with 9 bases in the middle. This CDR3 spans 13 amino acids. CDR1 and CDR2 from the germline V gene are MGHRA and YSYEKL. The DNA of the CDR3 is TGCGCCAGCAGCCAAGCCCTCAACAATGGCTACACCTTC. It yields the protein CASSQALNNGYTF.

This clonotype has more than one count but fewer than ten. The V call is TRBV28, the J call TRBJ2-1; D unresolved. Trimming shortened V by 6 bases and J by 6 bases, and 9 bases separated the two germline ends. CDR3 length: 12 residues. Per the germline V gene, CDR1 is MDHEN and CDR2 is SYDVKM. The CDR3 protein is CASSSGRNEQFF. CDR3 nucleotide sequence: TGTGCCAGCAGCTCCGGACGCAATGAGCAGTTCTTC. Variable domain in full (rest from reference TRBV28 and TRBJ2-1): DVKVTQSSRYLVKRTGEKVFLECVQDMDHENMFWYRQDPGLGLRLIYFSYDVKMKEKGDIPEGYSVSREKKERFSLILESASTNQTSMYLCASSSGRNEQFFGPGTRLTVL.